This T cell receptor beta chain was profiled in a study of shared clonotypes between healthy human individuals. TCRdb's copy holds only in-frame clones and misses some; the assay was immunoSEQ multiplex PCR. The sample has a few million clones; approximately 93% are singletons. This clone was recorded a few times. Its antigen is currently unknown. V lost 4 bases to trimming and J lost 3 bases, with 6 bases between them. The CDR3 extends over 12 amino acids. Germline CDR1 SGHAT, CDR2 FQDESV (reference sequence). Study conclusions and caveats: Naive subsets generally exceeded memory subsets in estimated richness. The small donor group covered limited genetic and exposure diversity. Large depth notwithstanding, sorted-subset sequencing proved incomplete by rarefaction.

The specimen was naive CD4+ T cells from PBMCs. Subset meaning: CD45RA+ positively selected. The sequence was collected from a man aged 18 to 29 in good health. Some clones in this sample may be carry-over from other donors' samples. The chain couples TRBV11-1 to TRBJ1-2, with no clear D. The CDR3 DNA is TGTGCCAGCAGCTGGGGAGACTATGGCTACACCTTC. It codes for CASSWGDYGYTF. The complete variable domain, with remaining parts taken from reference TRBV11-1 and TRBJ1-2, reads EAEVAQSPRYKITEKSQAVAFWCDPISGHATLYWYRQILGQGPELLVQFQDESVVDDSQLPKDRFSAERLKGVDSTLKIQPAELGDSAMYLCASSWGDYGYTFGSGTRLTVV.